This T cell receptor (beta chain) was identified in a study of T-cell reconstitution after alpha-beta-depleted transplantation in children. This clonotype was observed a few times. A library of TCRbeta sequences, prepared with unique molecular identifiers, was generated. TCRdb re-called the PCR reads through MiXCR, storing one row per CDR3 protein. The table shows 400,000 to 500,000 distinct CDR3 sequences, with roughly 11% occurring only once. V lost 0 bases to trimming and J lost 3 bases, with 9 bases between them. The germline gives CDR1 LGHNA, CDR2 YNFKEQ. This CDR3 comprises 14 residues. V usage is TRBV4-2 and J usage is TRBJ2-7; the D gene is possibly TRBD2 (5 bases). Specimen: PBMCs from the stem cell graft donor, collected from the stem cell graft. The source is a human donor who donated a stem cell graft to a child with acute myeloid leukemia. CDR3 region: CASSQDGEIYEQYF. CDR3 DNA sequence: TGTGCCAGCAGCCAAGACGGGGAAATCTACGAGCAGTACTTC.